This T cell receptor beta chain originates from a study of blood T cell repertoires in COVID-19. Study background: Researchers got acute and convalescent COVID-19 samples from the United States, Italy and Spain.

The germline gives CDR1 LGHDT, CDR2 YNNKEL (reference sequence). The CDR3 contains 17 residues. Losses at the gene ends were 6 bases for V and 3 bases for J; bases not matched to a gene: 13. TCRdb's copy holds only in-frame clones and misses some; the assay was immunoSEQ multiplex PCR. The sample contains just over 300,000 clones, about 90% of which appear only once. This receptor was obtained from a woman between 25 and 40 years old with COVID-19, enrolled during active disease. The material sequenced was peripheral blood. The rearrangement uses TRBV3-1 (or the pseudogene TRBV3-2) and TRBJ2-7; 11 nucleotides match TRBD2. The CDR3 loop reads CASSPLAGGYRSYEQYF. CDR3 bases: TGTGCCAGCAGTCCTCTAGCGGGGGGATACCGCAGCTACGAGCAGTACTTC.